The source of this T cell receptor beta chain is a study of cytomegalovirus exposure and HLA in healthy donors. In the study overall: One earlier analysis, a look at 180 million or so T cells, found 100 million to 130 million unique TCR beta sequences.

It was healthy bone marrow donors who served as donors. This clone appeared a few times. The J segment lost 4 bases and the V segment lost 6 bases, leaving 4 bases of the junction unmatched. The CDR3 has 13 residues. From germline, CDR1 is SGHVS and CDR2 FNYEAQ. The PCR had 60 Vbeta and 13 Jbeta primers. Some clones are missing from TCRdb's copy, which holds only in-frame ones; the method was immunoSEQ multiplex PCR. Among 200,000 or so clones listed, about 80% were seen once. Input material: PBMCs. This chain connects TRBV7-6 to TRBJ1-2; 8 bases align to TRBD1. The TCR comes from a man aged 18 to 35 in good health and CMV-seronegative. The CDR3 DNA follows: TGTGCCAGCAGTCCGGGACAGGTCTATGGCTACACCTTC. Translation gives CASSPGQVYGYTF.